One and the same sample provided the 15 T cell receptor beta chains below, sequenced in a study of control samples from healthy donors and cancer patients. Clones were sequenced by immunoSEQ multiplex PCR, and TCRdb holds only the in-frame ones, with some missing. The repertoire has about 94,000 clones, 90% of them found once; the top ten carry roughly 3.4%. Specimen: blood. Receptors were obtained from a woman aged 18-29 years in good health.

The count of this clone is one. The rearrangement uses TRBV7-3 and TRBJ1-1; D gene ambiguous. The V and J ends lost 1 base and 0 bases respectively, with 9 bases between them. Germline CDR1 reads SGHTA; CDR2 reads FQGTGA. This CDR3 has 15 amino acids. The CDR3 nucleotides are TGTGCCAGCAGCTTAAGGCGGTACTTGAACACTGAAGCTTTCTTT. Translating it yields CASSLRRYLNTEAFF. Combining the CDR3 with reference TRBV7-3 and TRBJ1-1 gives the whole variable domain GAGVSQTPSNKVTEKGKYVELRCDPISGHTALYWYRQSLGQGPEFLIYFQGTGAADDSGLPNDRFFAVRPEGSVSTLKIQRTERGDSAVYLCASSLRRYLNTEAFFGQGTRLTVV.

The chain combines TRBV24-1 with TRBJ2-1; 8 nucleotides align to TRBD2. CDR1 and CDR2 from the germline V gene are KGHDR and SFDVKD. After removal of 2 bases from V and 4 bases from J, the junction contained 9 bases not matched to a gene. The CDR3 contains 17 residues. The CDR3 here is CATSDSTGTRLYNEQFF. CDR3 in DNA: TGTGCCACCAGTGATTCCACCGGGACTAGATTGTACAATGAGCAGTTCTTC.

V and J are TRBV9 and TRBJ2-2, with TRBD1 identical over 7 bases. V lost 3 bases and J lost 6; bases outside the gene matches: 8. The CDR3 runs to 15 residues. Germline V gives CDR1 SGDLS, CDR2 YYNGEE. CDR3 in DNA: TGTGCCAGCAGCGGACAGGGTGGGACCGCCGGGGAGCTGTTTTTT. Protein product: CASSGQGGTAGELFF.

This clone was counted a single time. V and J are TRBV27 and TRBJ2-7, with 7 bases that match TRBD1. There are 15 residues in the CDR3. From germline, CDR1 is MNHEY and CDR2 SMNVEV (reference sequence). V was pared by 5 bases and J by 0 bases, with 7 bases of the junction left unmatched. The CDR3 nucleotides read TGTGCCAGCAGTCCAAGGGACAGTAGCTCCTACGAGCAGTACTTC. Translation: CASSPRDSSSYEQYF.

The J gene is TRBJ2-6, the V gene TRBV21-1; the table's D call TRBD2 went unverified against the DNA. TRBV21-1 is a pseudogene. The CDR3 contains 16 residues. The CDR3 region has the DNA TGTGCCAGCAGCCCAAGGCGGGGCTCTGGGGCCAACGTCCTGACTTTC. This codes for CASSPRRGSGANVLTF.

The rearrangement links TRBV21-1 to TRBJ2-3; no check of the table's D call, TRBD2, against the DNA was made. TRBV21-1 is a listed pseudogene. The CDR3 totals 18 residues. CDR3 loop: CASNMTSGGPPSTDTQYF. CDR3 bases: TGTGCCAGCAACATGACTAGCGGGGGGCCACCTAGCACAGATACGCAGTATTTT.

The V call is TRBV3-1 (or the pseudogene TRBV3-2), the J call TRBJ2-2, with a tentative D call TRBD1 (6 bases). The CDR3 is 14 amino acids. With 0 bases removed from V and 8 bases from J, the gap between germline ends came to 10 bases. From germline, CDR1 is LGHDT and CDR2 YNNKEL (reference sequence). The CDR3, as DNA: TGTGCCAGCAGCCAAGAGGGGGCGTCTGGGGAGCTGTTTTTT. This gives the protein CASSQEGASGELFF.

CDR3 protein: CASSLVRGTTSYNEQFF. In DNA form, the CDR3 reads TGCGCCAGCAGCTTGGTACGCGGCACAACTTCCTACAATGAGCAGTTCTTC. This sequence joins TRBV5-1 and TRBJ2-1; D gene ambiguous. The ends were cut back, 0 bases at V and 1 base at J, with 14 bases in the middle. The CDR3 has 17 residues. The germline CDR1 and CDR2 sequences are SGHRS and YFSETQ. The full variable domain, in which reference TRBV5-1 and TRBJ2-1 provide the parts outside the CDR3, is KAGVTQTPRYLIKTRGQQVTLSCSPISGHRSVSWYQQTPGQGLQFLFEYFSETQRNKGNFPGRFSGRQFSNSRSEMNVSTLELGDSALYLCASSLVRGTTSYNEQFFGPGTRLTVL.

CDR3 protein: CASSLRYQSSGGLFDGYTF. The CDR3 DNA sequence: TGTGCCAGCAGCTTACGGTATCAGAGTTCAGGGGGCCTCTTTGATGGCTACACCTTC. The chain uses TRBV7-9 and TRBJ1-2; 8 bases line up with TRBD1. Germline CDR1 is SEHNR and CDR2 is FQNEAQ (reference sequence). Unmatched junction bases numbered 20, after V lost 2 bases and J lost 6 bases. This CDR3 spans 19 amino acids.

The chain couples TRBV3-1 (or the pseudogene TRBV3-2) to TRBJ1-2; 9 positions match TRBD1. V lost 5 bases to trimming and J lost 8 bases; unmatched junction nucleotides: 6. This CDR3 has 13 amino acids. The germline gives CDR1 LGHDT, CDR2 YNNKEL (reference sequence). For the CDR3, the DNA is TGTGCCAGCAGCGCATGGACAGGGGACGGCTACACCTTC. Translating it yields CASSAWTGDGYTF.

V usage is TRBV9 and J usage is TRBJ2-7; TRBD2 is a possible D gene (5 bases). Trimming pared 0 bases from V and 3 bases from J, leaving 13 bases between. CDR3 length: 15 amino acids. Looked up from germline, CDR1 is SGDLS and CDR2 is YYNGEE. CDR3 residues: CASSVAPGEYYEQYF. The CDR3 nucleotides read TGTGCCAGCAGCGTAGCCCCCGGGGAGTACTACGAGCAGTACTTC.

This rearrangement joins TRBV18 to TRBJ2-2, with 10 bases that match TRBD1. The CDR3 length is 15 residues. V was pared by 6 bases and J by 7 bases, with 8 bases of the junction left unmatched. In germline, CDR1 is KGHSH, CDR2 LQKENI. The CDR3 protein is CASSRQGAGDGELFF. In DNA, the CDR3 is TGTGCCAGCTCCCGACAGGGGGCCGGCGACGGGGAGCTGTTTTTT.

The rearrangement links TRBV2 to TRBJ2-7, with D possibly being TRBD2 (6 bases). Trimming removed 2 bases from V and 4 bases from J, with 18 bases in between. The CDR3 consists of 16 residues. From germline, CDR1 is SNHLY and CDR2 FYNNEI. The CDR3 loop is CASSESRTIEGYEQYF. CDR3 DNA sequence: TGTGCCAGCAGTGAATCGAGGACTATAGAAGGATACGAGCAGTACTTC.

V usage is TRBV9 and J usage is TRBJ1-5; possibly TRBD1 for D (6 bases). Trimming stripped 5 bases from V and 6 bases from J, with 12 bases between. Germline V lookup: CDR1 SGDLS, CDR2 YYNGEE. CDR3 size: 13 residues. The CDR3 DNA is TGTGCCAGCAGTAGGGGGGATAGTCAGCCCCAGCATTTT. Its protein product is CASSRGDSQPQHF.

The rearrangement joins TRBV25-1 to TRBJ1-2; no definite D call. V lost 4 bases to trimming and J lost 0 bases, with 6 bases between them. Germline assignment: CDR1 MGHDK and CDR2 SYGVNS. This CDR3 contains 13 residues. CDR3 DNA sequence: TGTGCCAGCAGTGCCATGGCTAACTATGGCTACACCTTC. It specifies CASSAMANYGYTF.